This TCR beta chain appears in the sequencing data of a study of blood T cell repertoires in COVID-19. Study in general: The origin of the acute and convalescent COVID-19 samples was the United States, Italy and Spain. Sources were T cells, B-cell-depleted T cells, or PBMCs; the material itself was cDNA or gDNA.

Authors' analysis steps: Reference gene primer amplification in the assay estimated nucleated cell counts. Sequenced by immunoSEQ multiplex PCR; TCRdb stores in-frame clones only, minus some. The V and J calls and clone size come from that table; D and trimming were worked out from the DNA. The sample consists of about 140,000 clones, 70% to 80% of them appearing once. This CDR3 region has 13 residues. Germline assignment: CDR1 LNHDA and CDR2 SQIVND (reference sequence). V lost 4 bases, J lost 6 bases, and 2 bases stayed unmatched. This receptor was obtained from a woman at least 80 years old with active or convalescent COVID-19. Sequencing input: peripheral blood. The rearrangement uses TRBV19 and TRBJ1-5; 8 nucleotides line up with TRBD1. In DNA, the CDR3 is TGTGCCAGTAGTACAGGGGGCGTTCAGCCCCAGCATTTT. It codes for CASSTGGVQPQHF.